This record looks at one TCR beta chain sequence and its context. Its target is not known. TCR alpha and beta CDR3 regions were amplified from RNA using iRepertoire nested multiplex PCR. TCRdb re-analysed the multiplex PCR reads in MiXCR, keeping a single row per CDR3 protein. The sample consists of more than 300,000 distinct CDR3 sequences, more than 35% of them appearing once. The data stem from a study of glioma-infiltrating T cells. Study conclusions and caveats: Tissue and blood shared very few CDR3 sequences. Gliomas, especially low-grade, showed above-expected tissue-blood divergence; non-neoplastic patients showed below. Patients with low tissue-blood divergence carried a signature set of shared blood CDR3 motifs.

The V gene's germline CDR1 is SGHVS and CDR2 FNYEAQ. The CDR3 has 13 amino acids. The ends lost 8 bases at V and 6 bases at J; junction bases unmatched: 10. V is TRBV7-6 and J is TRBJ2-7; 7 nucleotides align to TRBD1. This receptor was obtained from a human donor with low-grade glioma or glioblastoma, undergoing nonglioma brain surgery, or in good health (not recorded which). Material: glioma tissue, nonneoplastic brain tissue, or PBMCs (not recorded which). The DNA of the CDR3 is TGTGCCAGCGGCATCAGAACAGGGGCCGAGCAGTACTTC. As protein: CASGIRTGAEQYF. Using reference TRBV7-6 and TRBJ2-7 for the parts outside the CDR3, the full variable domain is GAGVSQSPRYKVTKRGQDVALRCDPISGHVSLYWYRQALGQGPEFLTYFNYEAQQDKSGLPNDRFSAERPEGSISTLTIQRTEQRDSAMYRCASGIRTGAEQYFGPGTRLTVT.